This TCR beta chain was found in a study of T cell repertoires in cytomegalovirus infection. Study-level background: It was recently identified HLA-C-restricted and well-studied HLA-B-restricted CMV epitopes that the study used. A matching HLA type, together with CMV infection, was signaled by public TCR beta signatures.

Looked up from germline, CDR1 is SGHAT and CDR2 is FQNNGV. The CDR3 contains 15 residues. V lost 2 bases and J 3 bases, leaving 14 bases between the germline ends. In TCRdb, the reads were re-called with MiXCR into one record per CDR3 protein. The sample holds hundreds of thousands of distinct CDR3 sequences, 33% seen once. Study outcomes and limitations: The ex vivo response was dominated by HLA-C-restricted CMV-specific TCR beta clonotypes.

As for this clonotype: Its antigen remains unknown.

Sequences were derived from cultured PBMCs, sampled from culture after CMV antigen stimulation. This TCR was sampled from a human donor in good health (CMV status not recorded). Some clones in this sample may be carry-over from other donors' samples. The chain joins TRBV11-2 to TRBJ2-7; maybe TRBD1 (5 bases). The CDR3: CASSLIQGSVYEQYF. Written as DNA, the CDR3 is TGTGCCAGCAGCTTAATTCAGGGTTCCGTCTACGAGCAGTACTTC. The whole variable domain, filled in from reference TRBV11-2 and TRBJ2-7, reads EAGVAQSPRYKIIEKRQSVAFWCNPISGHATLYWYQQILGQGPKLLIQFQNNGVVDDSQLPKDRFSAERLKGVDSTLKIQPAKLEDSAVYLCASSLIQGSVYEQYFGPGTRLTVT.